One and the same sample provided the 15 T cell receptor beta chains below, sequenced in a study of blood T cell repertoires in COVID-19. TCRdb's table, derived via immunoSEQ multiplex PCR, lists solely in-frame clones and lacks some. The table includes around 270,000 clones, 75% to 90% detected once. What was sequenced was PBMCs or T cells enriched from blood (not recorded which). All receptors come from a woman aged 40 to 50 who had been exposed to COVID-19.

The chain couples TRBV19 to TRBJ1-2; 7 nucleotides agree with TRBD1. CDR1 LNHDA and CDR2 SQIVND come from the germline V gene (reference sequence). Trimming removed 3 bases from V and 3 bases from J; junction bases left unmatched: 4. The CDR3 is 14 amino acids. The CDR3 sequence: CASSIDRDHYGYTF. The CDR3 nucleotides are TGTGCCAGTAGTATCGACAGGGACCACTATGGCTACACCTTC.

The chain has TRBV5-4 and TRBJ1-2; TRBD1 might be the D (5 bases). Trimming pared 5 bases from V and 1 base from J, leaving 12 bases between. The V gene's germline CDR1 is SGHNT and CDR2 YYREEE (reference sequence). CDR3 length: 14 amino acids. CDR3 DNA sequence: TGTGCCAGCAGGGATGGGGGGTTTAACTATGGCTACACCTTC. This gives the protein CASRDGGFNYGYTF.

The CDR3 DNA reads TGTGCCAGCAGCTCCGAAGTAGCAACTAATGAAAAACTGTTTTTT. The encoded protein is CASSSEVATNEKLFF. This chain links TRBV7-2 with TRBJ1-4, with D hard to call. The ends were cut back, 4 bases at V and 0 bases at J, with 9 bases in the middle. This CDR3 is built from 15 residues. Germline V CDR1 and CDR2: SGHTA, FQGNSA.

The CDR3 DNA follows: TGTGCCAGCAGTCTAAGGGGGCCCGATGGCTACACCTTC. Protein sequence: CASSLRGPDGYTF. The chain couples TRBV27 to TRBJ1-2; the match to TRBD1 covers 7 bases. V was pared by 5 bases and J by 6 bases, with 6 bases of the junction left unmatched. CDR3 length: 13 amino acids. The germline V gene has CDR1 MNHEY and CDR2 SMNVEV (reference sequence).

Regarding this clone: The sample holds other DNA sequences that translate to the same CDR3. V usage is TRBV9 and J usage is TRBJ1-1; D is perhaps TRBD1 (5 bases). The V and J ends lost 0 bases and 1 base respectively, with 7 bases between them. The germline CDR1 and CDR2 sequences are SGDLS and YYNGEE. This CDR3 contains 14 residues. This CDR3 reads CASSVVGGNTEAFF. In DNA, the CDR3 is TGTGCCAGCAGCGTAGTGGGGGGGAACACTGAAGCTTTCTTT.

V usage is TRBV7-2 and J usage is TRBJ1-2; 7 bases line up with TRBD1. Germline V gene data show CDR1 as SGHTA and CDR2 as FQGNSA. J lost 4 bases, V lost 5 bases, and 10 bases had no gene match. The CDR3 is made up of 15 amino acids. The CDR3 region has the DNA TGTGCCAGCAGCCCCCCGGTGACAGGGAGCTATGGCTACACCTTC. Protein product: CASSPPVTGSYGYTF.

The chain has TRBV4-3 and TRBJ2-4; 13 nucleotides align to TRBD2. Trimming cost V 0 bases and J 0 bases; bases outside gene matches: 8. From germline, CDR1 is LGHNA and CDR2 YSLEER. This CDR3 is built from 20 residues. CDR3 nucleotide sequence: TGCGCCAGCAGCCAAGATCCCGTACTAGCGGGAGGGCTAGCCAAAAACATTCAGTACTTC. Protein sequence: CASSQDPVLAGGLAKNIQYF.

The chain joins TRBV4-3 to TRBJ2-7; the match to TRBD1 covers 11 bases. This CDR3 is 15 amino acids long. Germline CDR1 LGHNA, CDR2 YSLEER. V was clipped by 4 bases and J by 3 bases; unmatched bases: 5. The CDR3 reads CASSPSGTGGYEQYF. CDR3 DNA sequence: TGCGCCAGCAGCCCAAGCGGGACAGGGGGCTACGAGCAGTACTTC.

The CDR3 nucleotides read TGTGCCAGCAGTCGAGGGGGCCTGAAGTATGAAGCTTTCTTT. It is translated as CASSRGGLKYEAFF. The rearrangement links TRBV6-5 to TRBJ1-1; 7 positions match TRBD1. V lost 5 bases and J lost 7; bases outside the gene matches: 10. Germline lookup yields CDR1 MNHEY and CDR2 SVGAGI. The CDR3 runs 14 residues.

The chain couples TRBV9 to TRBJ1-2; D is uncertain. Looked up from germline, CDR1 is SGDLS and CDR2 is YYNGEE. V lost 0 bases and J 4 bases, leaving 7 bases between the germline ends. The CDR3 totals 13 residues. CDR3 in amino acids: CASSVDQFYGYTF. The CDR3 region has the DNA TGTGCCAGCAGCGTAGACCAGTTCTATGGCTACACCTTC.

The gene calls are TRBV7-9 and TRBJ1-4; TRBD1 aligns across 8 bases. Germline V CDR1 and CDR2: SEHNR, FQNEAQ (reference sequence). After removal of 10 bases from V and 6 bases from J, the junction contained 10 bases not matched to a gene. The CDR3 totals 14 residues. CDR3 amino acids: CATMGHRGYEKLFF. The CDR3 nucleotides read TGTGCCACCATGGGCCACAGGGGGTATGAAAAACTGTTTTTT.

V gene TRBV20-1 combines with J gene TRBJ2-5; D remains unclear. The CDR3 runs to 11 residues. V was pared by 6 bases and J by 2 bases, with 7 bases between. In germline, CDR1 is DFQATT, CDR2 SNEGSKA (reference sequence). Here the CDR3 DNA reads TGCAGTGCCGCTAAACAAGAGACCCAGTACTTC. As protein: CSAAKQETQYF.

The gene calls are TRBV3-1 (or the pseudogene TRBV3-2) and TRBJ2-3; tentative D call: TRBD2 (5 bases). The CDR3 is made up of 15 amino acids. Trimming took off 1 base at V and 0 bases at J, with 8 bases between the two ends. Germline assignment: CDR1 LGHDT and CDR2 YNNKEL (reference sequence). This CDR3 is CASSQAGGSTDTQYF. The CDR3 DNA reads as TGTGCCAGCAGCCAAGCTGGCGGGAGCACAGATACGCAGTATTTT.

The V gene is TRBV4-1, the J gene TRBJ2-2; maybe TRBD2 (6 bases). Germline V lookup: CDR1 MGHRA, CDR2 YSYEKL. The length of the CDR3 is 15 residues. V was cut by 4 bases and J by 6 bases, with 15 bases left in between. The CDR3 bases are TGCGCCAGCAGCCCAGCTAGCGTGCAGGCCGGGGAGCTGTTTTTT. It translates to CASSPASVQAGELFF.

The CDR3 sequence: CASSQTGDTGELFF. For the CDR3, the DNA is TGTGCCAGCAGCCAAACAGGGGACACCGGGGAGCTGTTTTTT. This sequence joins TRBV11-2 and TRBJ2-2, with 7 positions matching TRBD1. V gave up 5 bases and J gave up 3 bases; unmatched junction bases: 3. The CDR3 runs 14 residues. CDR1 and CDR2 (germline): SGHAT, FQNNGV.